This T cell receptor beta chain appears in the sequencing data of a study of T cell changes during pregnancy in multiple sclerosis. Libraries were prepared by immunoSEQ multiplex PCR; TCRdb keeps only in-frame clonotypes and omits some of them. The data show tens of thousands of clones, with around 85% seen just once and 7% to 10% held by the top ten. CDR1 SGHAT and CDR2 FQNNGV come from the germline V gene. The CDR3 is made up of 13 amino acids. The V gene end was trimmed by 8 bases and the J gene end by 2 bases; junction bases not matched to a gene: 4. This TCR derives from a female donor with multiple sclerosis, enrolled in a pregnancy study. The sequencing used CD8+ T cells from peripheral blood mononuclear cells, collected after pregnancy. This chain connects TRBV11-2 to TRBJ2-7, with 9 bases matching TRBD1. The CDR3 loop is CASGRQGAYEQYF. The DNA of the CDR3 is TGTGCCAGCGGTCGACAGGGGGCCTACGAGCAGTACTTC.